These 5 T cell receptor beta chains share one sample of origin, sequenced in a study of cytomegalovirus exposure and HLA in healthy donors. The study ran its PCR with 60 Vbeta and 13 Jbeta primers. The assay was immunoSEQ multiplex PCR, and TCRdb's table has in-frame clones only and misses some. This sample has 200,000 to 250,000 clones, with around four fifths found just once. Sequenced material: PBMCs. These receptors originate from an older woman in good health and CMV-seropositive.

This clone was observed a handful of times. The chain links TRBV29-1 to TRBJ2-2; D unclear. Germline loops: CDR1 SQVTM, CDR2 ANQGSEA. The CDR3 sequence is 12 residues long. The V end was cut by 4 bases, the J end by 2 bases, with 5 bases between. The CDR3 protein is CSVAPNTGELFF. In DNA form, the CDR3 reads TGCAGCGTTGCCCCTAACACCGGGGAGCTGTTTTTT.

This chain's CDR3 is CASSEDRGGTEQYF. The CDR3 DNA reads TGTGCCAGCAGTGAAGATAGGGGGGGGACCGAGCAGTACTTC. The chain joins TRBV6-1 to TRBJ2-5; tentatively, D is TRBD2 (7 bases). The J call may be incorrect, as the DNA end agrees better with TRBJ2-7. Germline V gives CDR1 MNHNS, CDR2 SASEGT. The CDR3 totals 14 residues.

The chain employs TRBV19 and TRBJ2-1; TRBD2 agrees at 10 bases. Germline trimming cut 7 bases from V and 8 bases from J; bases unmatched to any gene: 8. The CDR3 contains 14 residues. Germline loops: CDR1 LNHDA, CDR2 SQIVND (reference sequence). For the CDR3, the DNA is TGTGCCAGTAAATTCACTAGCGGGAAGGATGAGCAGTTCTTC. It encodes CASKFTSGKDEQFF.

This clone was counted only a few times. The same CDR3 arises from other DNA sequences in this sample as well. This chain joins TRBV5-4 and TRBJ2-7; 9 bases fit TRBD1. Trimming cost V 4 bases and J 3 bases; bases outside gene matches: 5. Per germline, CDR1 SGHNT and CDR2 YYREEE (reference sequence). The CDR3 is 14 residues long. Here the CDR3 reads CASSPRQGGYEQYF. The CDR3 DNA sequence: TGTGCCAGCAGCCCTCGACAGGGGGGCTACGAGCAGTACTTC.

This clone occurred once. The chain recombines TRBV7-3 with TRBJ2-2; D possibly corresponds to TRBD2 (5 bases). The V gene's germline CDR1 is SGHTA and CDR2 FQGTGA. V gave up 4 bases and J gave up 7 bases, with 16 bases separating them. The CDR3 has 15 amino acids. The CDR3 DNA reads as TGTGCCAGCAGCTCGACAAGCGGTCTCAGCGGGGAGCTGTTTTTT. Translated, it gives CASSSTSGLSGELFF. Looking up the rest from reference TRBV7-3 and TRBJ2-2 gives the full variable domain: GAGVSQTPSNKVTEKGKYVELRCDPISGHTALYWYRQSLGQGPEFLIYFQGTGAADDSGLPNDRFFAVRPEGSVSTLKIQRTERGDSAVYLCASSSTSGLSGELFFGEGSRLTVL.